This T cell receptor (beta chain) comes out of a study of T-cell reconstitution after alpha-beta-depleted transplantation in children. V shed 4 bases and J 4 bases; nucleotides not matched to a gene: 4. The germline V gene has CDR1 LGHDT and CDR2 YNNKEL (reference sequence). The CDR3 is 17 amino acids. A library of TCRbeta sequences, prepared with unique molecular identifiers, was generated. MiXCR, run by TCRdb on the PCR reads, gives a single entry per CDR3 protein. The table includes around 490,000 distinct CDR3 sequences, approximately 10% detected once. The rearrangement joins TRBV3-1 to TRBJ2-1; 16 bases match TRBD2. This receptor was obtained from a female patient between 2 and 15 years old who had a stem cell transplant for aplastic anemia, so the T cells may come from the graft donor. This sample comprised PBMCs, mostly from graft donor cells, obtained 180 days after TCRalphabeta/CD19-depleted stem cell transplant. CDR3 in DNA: TGTGCCAGCAGCCCGGGACTAGCGGGAGGGAAATACAATGAGCAGTTCTTC. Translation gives CASSPGLAGGKYNEQFF.